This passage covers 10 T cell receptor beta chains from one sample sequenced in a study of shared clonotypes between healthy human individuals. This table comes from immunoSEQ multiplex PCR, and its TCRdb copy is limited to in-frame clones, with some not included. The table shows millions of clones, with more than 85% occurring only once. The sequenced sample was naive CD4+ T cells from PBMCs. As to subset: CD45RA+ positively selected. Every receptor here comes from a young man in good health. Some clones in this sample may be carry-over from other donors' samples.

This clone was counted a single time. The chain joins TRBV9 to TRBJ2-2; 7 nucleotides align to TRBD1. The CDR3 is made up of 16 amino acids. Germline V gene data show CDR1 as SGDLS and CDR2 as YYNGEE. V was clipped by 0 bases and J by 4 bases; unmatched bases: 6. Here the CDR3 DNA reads TGTGCCAGCAGCGTAGCTACAGGGACAGTCACCGGGGAGCTGTTTTTT. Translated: CASSVATGTVTGELFF.

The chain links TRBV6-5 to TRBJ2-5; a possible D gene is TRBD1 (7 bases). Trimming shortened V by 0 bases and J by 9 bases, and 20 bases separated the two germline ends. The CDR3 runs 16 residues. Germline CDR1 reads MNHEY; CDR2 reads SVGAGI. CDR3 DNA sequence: TGTGCCAGCAGTTACTCAGGCAGGGGGGCCGCTGAGGCCCAGTACTTC. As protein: CASSYSGRGAAEAQYF.

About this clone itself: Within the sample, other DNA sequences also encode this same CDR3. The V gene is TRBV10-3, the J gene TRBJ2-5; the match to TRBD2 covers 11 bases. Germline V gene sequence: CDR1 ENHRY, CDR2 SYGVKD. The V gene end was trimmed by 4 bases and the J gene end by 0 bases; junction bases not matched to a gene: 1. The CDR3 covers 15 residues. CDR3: CAISGTSGYQETQYF. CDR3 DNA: TGTGCCATCAGTGGGACTAGCGGGTACCAAGAGACCCAGTACTTC.

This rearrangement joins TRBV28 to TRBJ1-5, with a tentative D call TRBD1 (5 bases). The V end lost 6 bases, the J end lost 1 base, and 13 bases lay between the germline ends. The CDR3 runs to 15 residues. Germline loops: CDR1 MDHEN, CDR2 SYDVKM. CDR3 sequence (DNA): TGTGCCAGCAGCAGGCCAAAGGGGAGCAATCAGCCCCAGCATTTT. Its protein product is CASSRPKGSNQPQHF. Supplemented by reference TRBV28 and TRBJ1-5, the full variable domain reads DVKVTQSSRYLVKRTGEKVFLECVQDMDHENMFWYRQDPGLGLRLIYFSYDVKMKEKGDIPEGYSVSREKKERFSLILESASTNQTSMYLCASSRPKGSNQPQHFGDGTRLSIL.

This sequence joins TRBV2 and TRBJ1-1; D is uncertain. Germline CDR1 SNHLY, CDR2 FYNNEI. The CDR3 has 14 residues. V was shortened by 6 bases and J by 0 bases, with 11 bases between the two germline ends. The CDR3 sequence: CASRQLTLNTEAFF. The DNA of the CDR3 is TGTGCCAGCAGACAGCTTACTCTGAACACTGAAGCTTTCTTT.

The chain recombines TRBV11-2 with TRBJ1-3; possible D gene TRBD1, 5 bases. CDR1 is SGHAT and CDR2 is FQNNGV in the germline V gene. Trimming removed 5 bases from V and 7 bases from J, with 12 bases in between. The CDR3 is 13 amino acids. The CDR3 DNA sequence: TGTGCCAGCAGCCCGACAGTTGGGAACACCATATATTTT. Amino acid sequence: CASSPTVGNTIYF. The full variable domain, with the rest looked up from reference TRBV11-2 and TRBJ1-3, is EAGVAQSPRYKIIEKRQSVAFWCNPISGHATLYWYQQILGQGPKLLIQFQNNGVVDDSQLPKDRFSAERLKGVDSTLKIQPAKLEDSAVYLCASSPTVGNTIYFGEGSWLTVV.

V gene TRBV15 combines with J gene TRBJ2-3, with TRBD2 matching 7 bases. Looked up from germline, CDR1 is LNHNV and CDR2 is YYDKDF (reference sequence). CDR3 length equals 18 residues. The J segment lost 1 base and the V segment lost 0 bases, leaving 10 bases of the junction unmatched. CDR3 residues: CATSRDRTRETGTDTQYF. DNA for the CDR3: TGTGCCACCAGCAGAGATAGAACGCGGGAGACCGGCACAGATACGCAGTATTTT.

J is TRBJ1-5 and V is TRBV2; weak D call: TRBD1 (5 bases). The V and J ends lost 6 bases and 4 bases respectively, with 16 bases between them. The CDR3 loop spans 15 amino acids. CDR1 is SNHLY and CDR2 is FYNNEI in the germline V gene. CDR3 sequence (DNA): TGTGCCAGCAGAGCCGGGACCACGGGGAATCAGCCCCAGCATTTT. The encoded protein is CASRAGTTGNQPQHF.

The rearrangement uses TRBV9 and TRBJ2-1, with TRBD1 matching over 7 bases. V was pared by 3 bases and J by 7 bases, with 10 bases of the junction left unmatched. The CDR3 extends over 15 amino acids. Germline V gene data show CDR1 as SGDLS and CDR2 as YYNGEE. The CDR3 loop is CASSATGLDVNEQFF. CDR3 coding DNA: TGTGCCAGCAGCGCGACAGGGCTAGACGTAAATGAGCAGTTCTTC.

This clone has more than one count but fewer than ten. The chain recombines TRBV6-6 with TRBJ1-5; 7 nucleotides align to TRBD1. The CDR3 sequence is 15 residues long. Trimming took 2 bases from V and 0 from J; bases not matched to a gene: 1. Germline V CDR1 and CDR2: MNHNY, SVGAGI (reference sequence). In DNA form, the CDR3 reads TGTGCCAGCAGTTACGGACAGGATAGCAATCAGCCCCAGCATTTT. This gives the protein CASSYGQDSNQPQHF.